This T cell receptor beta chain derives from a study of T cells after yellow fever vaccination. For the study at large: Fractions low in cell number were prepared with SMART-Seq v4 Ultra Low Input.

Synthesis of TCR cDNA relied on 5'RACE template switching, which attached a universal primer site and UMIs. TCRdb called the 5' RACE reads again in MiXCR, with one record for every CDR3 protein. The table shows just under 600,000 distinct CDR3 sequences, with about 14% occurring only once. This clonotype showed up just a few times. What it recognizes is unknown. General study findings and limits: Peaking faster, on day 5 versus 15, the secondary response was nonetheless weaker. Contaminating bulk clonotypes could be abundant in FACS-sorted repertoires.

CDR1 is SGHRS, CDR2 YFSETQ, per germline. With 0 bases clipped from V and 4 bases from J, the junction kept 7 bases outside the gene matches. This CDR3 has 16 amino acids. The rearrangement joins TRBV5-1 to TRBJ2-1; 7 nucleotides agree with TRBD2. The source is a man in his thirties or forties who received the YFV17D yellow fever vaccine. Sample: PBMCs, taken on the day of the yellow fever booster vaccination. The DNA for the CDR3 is TGCGCCAGCAGCTTGGGCCCAGCTAGCGGATACAATGAGCAGTTCTTC. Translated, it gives CASSLGPASGYNEQFF.